Following are 9 T cell receptor beta chains from one sample sequenced in a study of cytomegalovirus exposure and HLA in healthy donors (dated by TCRdb to about 2017). The method behind the library was the immunoSEQ multiplex PCR assay. For the multiplex PCR, a mixture combining 60 forward primers for TCR Vbeta segments and 13 reverse primers for TCR Jbeta segments was used. In its TCRdb copy, this immuneACCESS table keeps in-frame sequences only and misses some clones. Where compared with another copy, unresolved V genes explain less than half of these, and the others have no known cause. The sample profile shows about 160,000 clones; 70% to 80% of them were found once. The ten largest clones take up about 9.1% of the sample. The source material was PBMCs. The source of these receptors is a young man in good health and CMV-seropositive.

The rearrangement uses TRBV27 and TRBJ2-7; a possible D gene is TRBD1 (5 bases). The CDR3 covers 11 residues. Germline loops: CDR1 MNHEY, CDR2 SMNVEV (reference sequence). Trimming stripped 7 bases from V and 5 bases from J, with 9 bases between. The CDR3 DNA sequence: TGTGCCAGCATGGAAGGGGACGAGCAGTACTTC. Translating it yields CASMEGDEQYF.

The chain couples TRBV2 to TRBJ1-4; D call uncertain. V lost 6 bases, J lost 2 bases, and 10 bases lay in between. CDR3 length: 14 residues. The germline V gene has CDR1 SNHLY and CDR2 FYNNEI. The CDR3 nucleotides read TGTGCCAGCAGCAGCTGGGAGACTAATGAAAAACTGTTTTTT. Its protein is CASSSWETNEKLFF.

This clone was detected only once. This rearrangement joins TRBV29-1 to TRBJ2-3, with a tentative D call TRBD1 (6 bases). CDR3 length: 15 residues. Per the germline V gene, CDR1 is SQVTM and CDR2 is ANQGSEA. V lost 4 bases and J lost 0, with 14 bases in between. CDR3 in DNA: TGCAGCGTTGTCGGGGACATGACAAGCACAGATACGCAGTATTTT. Translating gives CSVVGDMTSTDTQYF.

This clone has only a few counts. This CDR3 reads CASSPPRSYNSPLHF. The CDR3 coding sequence is TGTGCCAGCAGTCCCCCCAGGTCCTATAATTCACCCCTCCACTTT. The J gene is TRBJ1-6, the V gene TRBV28; D not certain. Per germline, CDR1 MDHEN and CDR2 SYDVKM. The CDR3 is 15 amino acids. The V and J ends lost 5 bases and 1 base respectively, with 9 bases between them.

This chain links TRBV27 with TRBJ2-3, with D perhaps TRBD2 (7 bases). V was trimmed by 5 bases and J by 1 base, leaving 13 bases between them. CDR1 and CDR2 (germline): MNHEY, SMNVEV (reference sequence). The CDR3 totals 15 residues. The CDR3 coding sequence is TGTGCCAGCAGTATCAGGGAGGGGGGCACAGATACGCAGTATTTT. It codes for CASSIREGGTDTQYF.

The chain recombines TRBV7-2 with TRBJ2-7, with D possibly being TRBD1 (6 bases). V lost 0 bases, J lost 6 bases, and 12 bases lay in between. The germline V gene encodes CDR1 SGHTA and CDR2 FQGNSA. This CDR3 comprises 14 residues. The CDR3 here is CASSLAQGSIEQYF. CDR3 in DNA: TGTGCCAGCAGCTTAGCACAGGGAAGTATCGAGCAGTACTTC.

The rearrangement links TRBV4-3 to TRBJ1-1; tentative D call: TRBD1 (6 bases). CDR3 length: 16 residues. Germline loops: CDR1 LGHNA, CDR2 YSLEER. Trimming removed 0 bases at V and 6 bases at J, with 17 bases between. CDR3 nucleotide sequence: TGCGCCAGCAGCCAAGATCCTGTTGGCAGGGGATCTGAAGCTTTCTTT. Translated, it gives CASSQDPVGRGSEAFF.

The chain uses TRBV27 and TRBJ2-3; TRBD2 matches 7 bases. The V segment lost 3 bases and the J segment 0 bases; nucleotides outside the gene matches: 3. The CDR3 spans 15 residues. Germline lookup yields CDR1 MNHEY and CDR2 SMNVEV (reference sequence). The CDR3 sequence: CASSFSSGSTDTQYF. CDR3 in DNA: TGTGCCAGCAGTTTCTCTAGCGGAAGCACAGATACGCAGTATTTT.

The J gene is TRBJ1-1, the V gene TRBV5-1, with 9 bases lining up with TRBD1. V was clipped by 2 bases and J by 5 bases; unmatched bases: 7. The CDR3 is 15 residues long. Per the germline V gene, CDR1 is SGHRS and CDR2 is YFSETQ. The CDR3, as DNA: TGCGCCAGCAGCTTAGGGGGACAGGGTGGGACTGAAGCTTTCTTT. Translated: CASSLGGQGGTEAFF.